This TCR beta chain is from a study of T cells after yellow fever vaccination. Findings of the study overall: Most clones from primary vaccination resurfaced after the booster (about 96% CD4, less than 90% CD8).

Germline values: CDR1 SEHNR, CDR2 FQNEAQ (reference sequence). Losses at the gene ends were 2 bases for V and 8 bases for J; bases not matched to a gene: 13. The CDR3 is 16 amino acids. The authors made TCR cDNA by 5'RACE template switching, adding a universal primer site and UMIs. TCRdb reprocessed the 5' RACE reads via MiXCR and lists one record per CDR3 protein. The sample lists roughly 350,000 distinct CDR3 sequences, roughly 4% occurring once. To note about this clonotype: What it recognizes is unknown.

The clonotype originates from a man between 18 and 29 years old who received the YFV17D yellow fever vaccine. Here the sequenced sample was PBMCs, taken 5 days after the yellow fever booster vaccination. The V gene is TRBV7-9, the J gene TRBJ1-2; 8 nucleotides line up with TRBD1. CDR3 nucleotides: TGTGCCAGCAGCTTACTGGGCGCCAGGGGGCTGCAAGGCTACACCTTC. Amino acids: CASSLLGARGLQGYTF.